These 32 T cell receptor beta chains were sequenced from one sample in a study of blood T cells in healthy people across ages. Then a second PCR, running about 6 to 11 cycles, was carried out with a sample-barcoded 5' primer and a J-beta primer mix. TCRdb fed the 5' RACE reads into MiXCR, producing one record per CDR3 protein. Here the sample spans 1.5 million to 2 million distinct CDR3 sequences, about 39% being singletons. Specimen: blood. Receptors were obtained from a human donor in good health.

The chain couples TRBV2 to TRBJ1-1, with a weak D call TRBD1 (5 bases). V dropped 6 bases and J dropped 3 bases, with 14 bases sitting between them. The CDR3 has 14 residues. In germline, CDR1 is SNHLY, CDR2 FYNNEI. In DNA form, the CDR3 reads TGTGCCAGCAGCGCTTCCTGGGGGGACACTGAAGCTTTCTTT. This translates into CASSASWGDTEAFF. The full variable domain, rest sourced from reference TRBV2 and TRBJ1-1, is EPEVTQTPSHQVTQMGQEVILRCVPISNHLYFYWYRQILGQKVEFLVSFYNNEISEKSEIFDDQFSVERPDGSNFTLKIRSTKLEDSAMYFCASSASWGDTEAFFGQGTRLTVV.

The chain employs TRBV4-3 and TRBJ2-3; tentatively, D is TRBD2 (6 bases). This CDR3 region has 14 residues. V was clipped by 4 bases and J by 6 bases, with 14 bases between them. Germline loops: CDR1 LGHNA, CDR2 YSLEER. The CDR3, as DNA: TGCGCCAGCAGCCTGGGACTGGACGGGGATACGCAGTATTTT. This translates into CASSLGLDGDTQYF.

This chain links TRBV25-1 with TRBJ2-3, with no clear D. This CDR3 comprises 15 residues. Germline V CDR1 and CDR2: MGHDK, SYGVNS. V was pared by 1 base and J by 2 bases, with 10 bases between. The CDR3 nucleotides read TGTGCCAGCAGTGAATTTGAGGAATACACAGATACGCAGTATTTT. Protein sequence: CASSEFEEYTDTQYF. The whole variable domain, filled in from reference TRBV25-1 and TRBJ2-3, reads EADIYQTPRYLVIGTGKKITLECSQTMGHDKMYWYQQDPGMELHLIHYSYGVNSTEKGDLSSESTVSRIRTEHFPLTLESARPSHTSQYLCASSEFEEYTDTQYFGPGTRLTVL.

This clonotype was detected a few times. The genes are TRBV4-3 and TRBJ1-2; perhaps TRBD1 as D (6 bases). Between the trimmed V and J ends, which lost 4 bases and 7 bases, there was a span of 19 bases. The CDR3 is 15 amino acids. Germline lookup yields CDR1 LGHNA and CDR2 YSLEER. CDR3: CASSLQVGGAGGYTF. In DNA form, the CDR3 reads TGCGCCAGCAGCCTCCAGGTGGGGGGCGCAGGTGGCTACACCTTC.

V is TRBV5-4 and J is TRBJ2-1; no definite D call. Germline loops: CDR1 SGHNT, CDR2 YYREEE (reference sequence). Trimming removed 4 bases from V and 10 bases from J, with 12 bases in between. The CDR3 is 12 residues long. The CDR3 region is CASSAGRAEQFF. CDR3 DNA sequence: TGTGCCAGCAGCGCTGGAAGGGCGGAGCAGTTCTTC.

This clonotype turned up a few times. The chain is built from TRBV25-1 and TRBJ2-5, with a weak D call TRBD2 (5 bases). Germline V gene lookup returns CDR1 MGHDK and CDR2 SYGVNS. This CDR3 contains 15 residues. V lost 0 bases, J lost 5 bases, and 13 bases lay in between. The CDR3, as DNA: TGTGCCAGCAGTGAATACGGGGTCTTCCGGGAGACCCAGTACTTC. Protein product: CASSEYGVFRETQYF.

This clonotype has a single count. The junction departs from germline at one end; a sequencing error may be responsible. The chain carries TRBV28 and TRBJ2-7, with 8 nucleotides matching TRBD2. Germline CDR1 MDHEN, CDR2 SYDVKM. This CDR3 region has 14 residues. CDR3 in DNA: TGTACCAGCAGTTTAGAGCGGGGGCGCTACGAGCAGTACTTC. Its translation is CTSSLERGRYEQYF.

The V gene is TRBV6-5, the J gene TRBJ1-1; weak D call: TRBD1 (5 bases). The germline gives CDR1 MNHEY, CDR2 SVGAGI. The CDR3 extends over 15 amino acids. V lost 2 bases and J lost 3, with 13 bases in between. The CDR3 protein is CASSYRGLGDTEAFF. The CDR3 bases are TGTGCCAGCAGTTACCGTGGGTTGGGGGACACTGAAGCTTTCTTT.

The CDR3 DNA is TGCAGTGCTACCCCTCCACAGGGAAGCGGGTCCAACTATGGCTACACCTTC. Encoded protein: CSATPPQGSGSNYGYTF. This chain connects TRBV20-1 to TRBJ1-2; the D gene is possibly TRBD1 (6 bases). Trimming cost V 4 bases and J 2 bases, with 23 bases left between them. Germline loops: CDR1 DFQATT, CDR2 SNEGSKA (reference sequence). The CDR3 has 17 amino acids.

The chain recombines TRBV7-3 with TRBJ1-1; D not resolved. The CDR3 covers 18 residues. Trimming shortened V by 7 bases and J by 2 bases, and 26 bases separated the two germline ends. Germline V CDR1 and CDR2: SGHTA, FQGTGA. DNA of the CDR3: TGTGCCAGCACCAAAAGCCCGGGTCTACTGTCAAACAACACTGAAGCTTTCTTT. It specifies CASTKSPGLLSNNTEAFF.

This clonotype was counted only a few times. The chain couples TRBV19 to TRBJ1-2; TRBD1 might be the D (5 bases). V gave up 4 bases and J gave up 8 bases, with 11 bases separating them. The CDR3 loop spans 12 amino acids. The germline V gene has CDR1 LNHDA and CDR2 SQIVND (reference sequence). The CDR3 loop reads CASSTRDGGYTF. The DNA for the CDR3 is TGTGCCAGTAGTACGAGGGACGGAGGCTACACCTTC. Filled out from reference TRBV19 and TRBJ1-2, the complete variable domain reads DGGITQSPKYLFRKEGQNVTLSCEQNLNHDAMYWYRQDPGQGLRLIYYSQIVNDFQKGDIAEGYSVSREKKESFPLTVTSAQKNPTAFYLCASSTRDGGYTFGSGTRLTVV.

CDR3 in DNA: TGCAGCGTCCTACAGGCTAACTATGGCTACACCTTC. Protein: CSVLQANYGYTF. The rearrangement uses TRBV29-1 and TRBJ1-2; D may be TRBD1 (5 bases). The CDR3 has 12 amino acids. Germline V gives CDR1 SQVTM, CDR2 ANQGSEA. With 6 bases removed from V and 0 bases from J, the gap between germline ends came to 8 bases. The full variable domain, rest sourced from reference TRBV29-1 and TRBJ1-2, is SAVISQKPSRDICQRGTSLTIQCQVDSQVTMMFWYRQQPGQSLTLIATANQGSEATYESGFVIDKFPISRPNLTFSTLTVSNMSPEDSSIYLCSVLQANYGYTFGSGTRLTVV.

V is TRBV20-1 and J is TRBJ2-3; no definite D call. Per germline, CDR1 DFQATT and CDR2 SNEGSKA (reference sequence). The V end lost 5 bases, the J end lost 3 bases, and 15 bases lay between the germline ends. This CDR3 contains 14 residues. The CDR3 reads CSALFRPQTDTQYF. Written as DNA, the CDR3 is TGCAGTGCTCTGTTTCGTCCCCAGACAGATACGCAGTATTTT.

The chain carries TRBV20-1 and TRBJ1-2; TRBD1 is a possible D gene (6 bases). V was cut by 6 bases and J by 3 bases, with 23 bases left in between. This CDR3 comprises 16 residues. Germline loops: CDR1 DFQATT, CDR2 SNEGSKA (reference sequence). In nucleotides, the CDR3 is TGCAGTGCAAATCGACAGGTGGTGGATCCGGACTATGGCTACACCTTC. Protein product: CSANRQVVDPDYGYTF.

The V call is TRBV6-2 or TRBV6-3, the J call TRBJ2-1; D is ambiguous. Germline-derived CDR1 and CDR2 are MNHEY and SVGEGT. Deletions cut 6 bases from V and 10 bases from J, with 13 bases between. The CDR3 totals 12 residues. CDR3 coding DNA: TGTGCCAGCAGCCCCTCCCAATGGGAGCAGTTCTTC. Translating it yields CASSPSQWEQFF.

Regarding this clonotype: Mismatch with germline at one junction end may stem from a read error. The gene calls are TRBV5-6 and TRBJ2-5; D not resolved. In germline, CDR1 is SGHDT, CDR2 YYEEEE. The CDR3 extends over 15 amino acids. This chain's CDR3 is CASSLMPGDQETQYF. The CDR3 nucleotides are TGTGCCAGCAGCTTGATGCCAGGAGATCAAGAGACTCAGTACTTC. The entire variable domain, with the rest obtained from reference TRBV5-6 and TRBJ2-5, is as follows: DAGVTQSPTHLIKTRGQQVTLRCSPKSGHDTVSWYQQALGQGPQFIFQYYEEEERQRGNFPDRFSGHQFPNYSSELNVNALLLGDSALYLCASSLMPGDQETQYFGPGTRLLVL.

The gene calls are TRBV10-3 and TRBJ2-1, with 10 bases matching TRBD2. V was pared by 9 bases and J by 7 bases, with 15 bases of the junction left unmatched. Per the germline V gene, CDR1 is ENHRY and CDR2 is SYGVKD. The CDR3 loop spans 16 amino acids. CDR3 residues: CAIGRRASGGPNEQFF. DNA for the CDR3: TGTGCCATAGGCAGGCGTGCTAGCGGGGGTCCAAATGAGCAGTTCTTC.

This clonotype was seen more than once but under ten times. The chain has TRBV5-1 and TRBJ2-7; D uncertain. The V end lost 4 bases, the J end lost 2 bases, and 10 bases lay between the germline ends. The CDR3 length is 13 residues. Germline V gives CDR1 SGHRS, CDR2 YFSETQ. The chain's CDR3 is CASSHQEPYEQYF. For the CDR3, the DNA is TGCGCCAGCAGCCATCAAGAGCCCTACGAGCAGTACTTC.

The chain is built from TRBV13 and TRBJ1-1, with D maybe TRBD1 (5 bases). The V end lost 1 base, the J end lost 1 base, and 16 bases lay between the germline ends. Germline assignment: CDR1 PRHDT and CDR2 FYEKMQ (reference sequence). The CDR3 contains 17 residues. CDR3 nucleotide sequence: TGTGCCAGCAGCTTAGTTGGGGGGTCAACTCGGAACACTGAAGCTTTCTTT. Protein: CASSLVGGSTRNTEAFF.

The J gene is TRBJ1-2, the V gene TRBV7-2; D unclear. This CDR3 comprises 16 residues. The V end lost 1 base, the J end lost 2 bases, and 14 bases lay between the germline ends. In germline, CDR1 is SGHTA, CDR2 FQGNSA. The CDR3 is CASSLVKVARNYGYTF. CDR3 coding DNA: TGTGCCAGCAGCTTAGTTAAGGTTGCCAGAAACTATGGCTACACCTTC.

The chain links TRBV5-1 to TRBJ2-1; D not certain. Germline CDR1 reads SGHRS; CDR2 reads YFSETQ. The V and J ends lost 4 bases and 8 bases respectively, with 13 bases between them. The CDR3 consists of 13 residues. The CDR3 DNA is TGCGCCAGCAGCCTGACGATAGGCGATGAGCAGTTCTTC. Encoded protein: CASSLTIGDEQFF.

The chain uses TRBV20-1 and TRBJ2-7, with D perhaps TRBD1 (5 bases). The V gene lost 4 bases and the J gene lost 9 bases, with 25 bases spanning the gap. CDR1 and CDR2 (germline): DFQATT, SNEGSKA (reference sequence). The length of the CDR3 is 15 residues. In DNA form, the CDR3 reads TGCAGTGCTACAGGGCAGGTCGGTCCAGAAGCTGGGCAGTACTTC. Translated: CSATGQVGPEAGQYF.

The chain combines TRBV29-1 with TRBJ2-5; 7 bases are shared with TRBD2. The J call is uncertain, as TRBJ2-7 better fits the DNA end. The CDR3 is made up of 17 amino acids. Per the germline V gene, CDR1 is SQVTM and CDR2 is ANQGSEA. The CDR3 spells CSVWHLVDGGGRNEQYF. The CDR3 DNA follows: TGCAGCGTTTGGCACTTGGTTGACGGCGGGGGAAGGAACGAGCAGTACTTC.

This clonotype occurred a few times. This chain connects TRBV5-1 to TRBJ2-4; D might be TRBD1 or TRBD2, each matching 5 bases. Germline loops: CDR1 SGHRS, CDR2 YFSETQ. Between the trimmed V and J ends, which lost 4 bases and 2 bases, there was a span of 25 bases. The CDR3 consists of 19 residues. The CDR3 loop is CASSPLPGPYERTKNIQYF. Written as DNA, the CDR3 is TGCGCCAGCAGCCCCCTCCCGGGGCCCTATGAGAGAACCAAAAACATTCAGTACTTC. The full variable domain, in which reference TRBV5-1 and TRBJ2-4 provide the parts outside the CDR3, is KAGVTQTPRYLIKTRGQQVTLSCSPISGHRSVSWYQQTPGQGLQFLFEYFSETQRNKGNFPGRFSGRQFSNSRSEMNVSTLELGDSALYLCASSPLPGPYERTKNIQYFGAGTRLSVL.

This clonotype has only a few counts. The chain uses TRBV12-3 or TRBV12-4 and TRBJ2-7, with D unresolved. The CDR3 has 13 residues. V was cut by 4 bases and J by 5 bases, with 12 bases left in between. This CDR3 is CASSSGFSNEQYF. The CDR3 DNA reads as TGTGCCAGCAGTTCAGGATTTTCAAACGAGCAGTACTTC.

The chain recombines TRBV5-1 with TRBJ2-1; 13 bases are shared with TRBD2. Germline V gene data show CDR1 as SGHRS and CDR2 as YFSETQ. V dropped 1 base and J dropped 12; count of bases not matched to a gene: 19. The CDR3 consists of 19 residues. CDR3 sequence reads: CASSLTLLFGGLAGIPQFF. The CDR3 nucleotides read TGCGCCAGCAGCTTGACCCTCCTCTTCGGGGGACTAGCGGGGATTCCGCAGTTCTTC.

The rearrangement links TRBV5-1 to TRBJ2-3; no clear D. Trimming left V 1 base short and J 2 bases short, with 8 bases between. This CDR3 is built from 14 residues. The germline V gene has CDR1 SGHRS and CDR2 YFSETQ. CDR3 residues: CASSLQSFTDTQYF. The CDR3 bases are TGCGCCAGCAGCTTGCAATCCTTCACAGATACGCAGTATTTT.

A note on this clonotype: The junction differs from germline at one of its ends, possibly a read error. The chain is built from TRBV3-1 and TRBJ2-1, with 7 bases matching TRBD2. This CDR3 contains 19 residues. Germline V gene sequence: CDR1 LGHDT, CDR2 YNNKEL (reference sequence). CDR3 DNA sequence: TGTGCCGGCAGCCAAGATGCAGTAGGCGGGGGAGAAATCTACAATGAGCAGTTCTTC. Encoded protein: CAGSQDAVGGGEIYNEQFF.

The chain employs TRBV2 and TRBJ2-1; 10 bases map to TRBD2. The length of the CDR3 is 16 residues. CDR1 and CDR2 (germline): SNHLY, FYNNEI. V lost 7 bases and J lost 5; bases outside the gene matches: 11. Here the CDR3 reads CASTLAGGPSNNEQFF. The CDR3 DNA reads TGTGCCAGCACCTTAGCGGGGGGTCCCTCGAACAATGAGCAGTTCTTC.

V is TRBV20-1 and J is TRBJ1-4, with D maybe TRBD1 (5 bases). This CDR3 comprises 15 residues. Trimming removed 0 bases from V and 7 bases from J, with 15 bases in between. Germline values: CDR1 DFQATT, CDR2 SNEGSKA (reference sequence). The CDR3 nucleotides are TGCAGTGCTAGAGATCCCAGAGGAACAGGTGAAAAACTGTTTTTT. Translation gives CSARDPRGTGEKLFF.

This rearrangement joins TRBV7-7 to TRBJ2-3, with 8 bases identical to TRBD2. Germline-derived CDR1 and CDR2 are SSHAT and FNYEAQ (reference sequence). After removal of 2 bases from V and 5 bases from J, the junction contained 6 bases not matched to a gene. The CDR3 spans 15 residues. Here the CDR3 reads CASSLSGAGGDTQYF. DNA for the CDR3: TGTGCCAGCAGCTTATCCGGGGCGGGGGGAGATACGCAGTATTTT.

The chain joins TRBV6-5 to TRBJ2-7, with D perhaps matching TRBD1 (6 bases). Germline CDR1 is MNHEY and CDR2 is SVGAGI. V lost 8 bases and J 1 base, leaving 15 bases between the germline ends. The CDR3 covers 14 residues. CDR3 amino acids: CASGGQDFSYEQYF. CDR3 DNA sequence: TGTGCCAGCGGGGGCCAGGATTTTTCCTACGAGCAGTACTTC.